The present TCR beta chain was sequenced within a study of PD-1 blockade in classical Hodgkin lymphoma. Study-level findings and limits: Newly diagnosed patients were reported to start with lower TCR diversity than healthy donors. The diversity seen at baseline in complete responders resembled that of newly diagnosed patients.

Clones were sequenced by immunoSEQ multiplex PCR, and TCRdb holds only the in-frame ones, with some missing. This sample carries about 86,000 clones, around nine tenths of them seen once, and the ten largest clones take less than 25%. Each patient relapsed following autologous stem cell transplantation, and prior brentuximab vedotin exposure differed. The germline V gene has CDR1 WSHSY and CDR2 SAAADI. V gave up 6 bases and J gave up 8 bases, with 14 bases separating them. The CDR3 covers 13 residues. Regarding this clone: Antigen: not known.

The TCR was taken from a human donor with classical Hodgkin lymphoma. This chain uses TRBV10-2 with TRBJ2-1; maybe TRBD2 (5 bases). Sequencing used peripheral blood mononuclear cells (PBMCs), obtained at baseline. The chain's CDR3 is CASSARTRDEQFF. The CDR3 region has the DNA TGCGCCAGCAGCGCTCGTACTAGAGATGAGCAGTTCTTC.